The rows below give T cell receptor beta chains drawn from one sample of a study of T cells in Graves' hyperthyroidism and ophthalmopathy. TCRdb processed the multiplex PCR reads anew with MiXCR; each CDR3 protein has one entry. Of roughly 300,000 distinct CDR3 sequences listed, under 25% are singletons. Material: blood. The receptors were sampled from a woman aged 45-60 years with Graves' hyperthyroidism. Each CDR3 is given with its conserved first and last residue. The D gene is left open where the match is weak. The size of a clone is reported for some rows only, either as once, few or many, or as a class for expanded clones.

j_call clone_size d_call v_call cdr3_nt cdr3_aa
TRBJ1-1 many . TRBV20-1 TGCAGTGCTAGCGTCGGGAACACTGAAGCTTTCTTT CSASVGNTEAFF
TRBJ1-4 . . TRBV4-1 TGCGCCAGCAGCCAAGTTCGGGAGAATGAAAAACTGTTTTTT CASSQVRENEKLFF
TRBJ2-6 . . TRBV6-1 TGTGCCAGCAGCATCTTTTCTGGGGCCAACGTCCTGACTTTC CASSIFSGANVLTF
TRBJ2-7 many . TRBV11-3 TGTGCCAGCAGCTATGGACAGTCCTACGAGCAGTACTTC CASSYGQSYEQYF
TRBJ2-3 few . TRBV6-6 TGTGCCAGCAGTTACACCGGGACACGCCATACAGATACGCAGTATTTT CASSYTGTRHTDTQYF
TRBJ2-1 . TRBD1 TRBV2 TGTGCCAGCAGTCGGACAGGGGTTGATGAGCAGTTCTTC CASSRTGVDEQFF
TRBJ1-6 many . TRBV6-1 TGTGCCAGCAGTGAAGCCTTCGGGAGGGGGAACTCACCCCTCCACTTT CASSEAFGRGNSPLHF
TRBJ2-3 . . TRBV20-1 TGCAGTGCTAGCTCCGCCCGGGGCGCAGATACGCAGTATTTT CSASSARGADTQYF
TRBJ1-3 once . TRBV12-3/TRBV12-4 TGTGCCAGCAGTTACGGGGCAGACTCTGGAAACACCATATATTTT CASSYGADSGNTIYF
TRBJ2-1 few TRBD2 TRBV7-2 TGTGCCAGCAGCTTAGAACTAGCGGGAAATGAGCAGTTCTTC CASSLELAGNEQFF
TRBJ1-5 few . TRBV20-1 TGCAGTGCTAGAGTCGGGTCAGGTTCTTTTAGCAATCAGCCCCAGCATTTT CSARVGSGSFSNQPQHF
TRBJ2-7 many TRBD2 TRBV10-3 TGTGCCATCACAGGGACTAGAGGTAGTTACGAGCAGTACTTC CAITGTRGSYEQYF
TRBJ1-3 once TRBD1 TRBV7-9 TGTGCCAGCAGCTCGGTCCCGGGACAGGGTGACCCTGGAAACACCATATATTTT CASSSVPGQGDPGNTIYF
TRBJ2-7 . TRBD2 TRBV10-3 TGTGCCATCAGTGGGGGACTAGCGGGAGGAGGTGAGCAGTACTTC CAISGGLAGGGEQYF
TRBJ2-5 many . TRBV24-1 TGTGCCACCAGTGATTTGAGGGACCCACAAATAGGGACCCAGTACTTC CATSDLRDPQIGTQYF
TRBJ1-4 . . TRBV7-2 TGTGCCAGCAGCCTCATCGGGACGGCCTCTGAAAAACTGTTTTTT CASSLIGTASEKLFF
TRBJ1-5 . . TRBV4-1 TGCGCCAGCAGCCTCAGGGGCGCTTACAGACAGCCCCAGCATTTT CASSLRGAYRQPQHF
TRBJ2-2 many . TRBV11-2 TGTGCCAGCTCACCAATCACCGGGGAGCTGTTTTTT CASSPITGELFF
TRBJ1-1 many TRBD1 TRBV10-3 TGTGCCATCACTATAAGGACAGGTGAAGCTTTCTTT CAITIRTGEAFF
TRBJ2-1 many TRBD2 TRBV5-4 TGTGCCAGCAGAGTAGCGGGAGGAGAGAATGAGCAGTTCTTC CASRVAGGENEQFF
TRBJ2-2 . . TRBV4-1 TGCGCCAGCAGCCCTTTGGAGGGGGCGAACACCGGGGAGCTGTTTTTT CASSPLEGANTGELFF
TRBJ1-1 many . TRBV28 TGTGCCAGCAGTGTGTGGGGGGCTGGGGGCACTGAAGCTTTCTTT CASSVWGAGGTEAFF
TRBJ2-7 . . TRBV10-3 TGTGCCATCAGTGCCATATCCGGGCCATTGACCGAGCAGTACTTC CAISAISGPLTEQYF
TRBJ1-1 few TRBD1 TRBV16 TGTGCCAGCAGCCAACAGGGGGCCGGCACTGAAGCTTTCTTT CASSQQGAGTEAFF
TRBJ2-7 many TRBD1 TRBV7-8 TGTGCCAGCGGCCCCGGGACAGGGAAGCACGAGCAGTACTTC CASGPGTGKHEQYF
TRBJ2-2 many . TRBV4-2 TGTGCCAGCAGCCAGGGGGATTGGGAGCCTAACACCGGGGAGCTGTTTTTT CASSQGDWEPNTGELFF
TRBJ2-1 few TRBD2 TRBV10-3 TGTGCCATCAGCGGGAGGGCGTACAATGAGCAGTTCTTC CAISGRAYNEQFF
TRBJ1-2 many . TRBV5-8 TGTGCCAGCAGCTTTTTTGACAGGAGGGGTGACTATGGCTACACCTTC CASSFFDRRGDYGYTF
TRBJ2-5 many . TRBV7-9 TGTGCCAGCAGCCGAGGGCAGGGCGAAAACTTC CASSRGQGENF
TRBJ2-7 many TRBD2 TRBV11-3 TGTGCCAGCAGCTTACTAGCGGGAGGCACCTACGAGCAGTACTTC CASSLLAGGTYEQYF
TRBJ1-3 . . TRBV5-6 TGTGCCAGCAGCTTGAATACAGGGTACGGAAACACCATATATTTT CASSLNTGYGNTIYF
TRBJ2-6 . . TRBV20-1 TGCAGTGCTAGCCCAACTAGAGGGGGGGCCAACGTCCTGACTTTC CSASPTRGGANVLTF
TRBJ2-1 . . TRBV19 TGTGCCAGTAGTATAGTGGGGTTATACAATGAGCAGTTCTTC CASSIVGLYNEQFF
TRBJ1-2 . . TRBV27 TGTGCCAGCAGTTTTCTCCATAACTATGGCTACACCTTC CASSFLHNYGYTF